The 19 T cell receptor delta chains presented below share a single source sample, sequenced in a study of fetal and pediatric gammadelta thymocytes. TCRdb called clones from the reads again using CATT. This table holds more than 650 delta-chain clones, around 20% found once. The thymus tissue was fetal, from elective terminations at roughly 14 to 22 weeks estimated gestational age. Sequenced material: non-Vgamma9Vdelta2 gamma-delta T cells from the thymus. Subset given: CD3+gammadeltaTCR+ thymocytes not co-expressing Vgamma9 and Vdelta2. These receptors all stem from a human fetus.

The sample holds a few counts of this clone. The chain couples TRDV1 to TRDJ1; 12 bases line up with TRDD3. Germline-derived CDR1 and CDR2 are TSWWSYY and QGS. V shed 2 bases and J 0 bases; nucleotides not matched to a gene: 4. The CDR3 is 17 amino acids. The CDR3 sequence is CALGESTGGYYTDKLIF. The CDR3 coding sequence is TGTGCTCTTGGGGAAAGTACTGGGGGATACTACACCGATAAACTCATCTTT.

This clone was seen more than once but under ten times. Since a far larger clone is one base different, this is likely a read error. V is TRDV1 and J is TRDJ2, with 13 bases that match TRDD3. The germline gives CDR1 TSWWSYY, CDR2 QGS. This CDR3 spans 16 amino acids. CDR3 bases: TGTTCTCTTGGGGAACTGGGGGATACGTTGACAGCACAACTCTTCTTT. It translates to CSLGELGDTLTAQLFF.

By share, this clone ranks as large (0.1 to 1%). Other DNA sequences from this sample encode an identical CDR3 as well. This chain uses TRDV2 with TRDJ3; the match to TRDD3 covers 8 bases. The CDR3 spans 16 residues. V gave up 1 base and J gave up 2 bases; unmatched junction bases: 0. CDR1 is GEAIGNYY, CDR2 EKD, per germline. The CDR3 spells CACDTGDTWDTRQMFF. The DNA of the CDR3 is TGTGCCTGTGACACGGGGGATACCTGGGACACCCGACAGATGTTTTTC.

Comment on this clone: A much more abundant neighbour one base away suggests this may be a read error. The chain has TRDV2 and TRDJ3, with 7 bases lining up with TRDD3. TCRdb gives no J gene; it was assigned here by matching the DNA to germline. The V gene's germline CDR1 is GEAIGNYY and CDR2 EKD. This CDR3 has 17 residues. CDR3 amino acids: CACDTVLGTWDTRQMFF. In DNA, the CDR3 is TGTGCCTGCGACACCGTACTGGGGACCTGGGACACCCGACAGATGTTTTTC.

To note about this clone: A far larger clone is one nucleotide away, so this likely arose from a read error. The V call is TRDV2, the J call TRDJ1; TRDD3 aligns across 9 bases. TCRdb carries no J gene annotation; the J gene was assigned here by matching the DNA with germline. Germline V gene sequence: CDR1 GEAIGNYY, CDR2 EKD. The CDR3 runs to 15 residues. The CDR3 loop reads CARDTAGGYTDKLIF. CDR3 DNA: TGTGCCCGTGACACCGCTGGGGGATACACCGATAAACTCATCTTT.

This clone is large in the sample. V and J are TRDV2 and TRDJ2; 10 nucleotides align to TRDD3. The CDR3 is made up of 17 amino acids. CDR1 and CDR2 from the germline V gene are GEAIGNYY and EKD. The junction had 6 bases not matched to a gene; V was cut back by 3 bases and J by 0 bases. The CDR3: CACDGTGGFALTAQLFF. DNA of the CDR3: TGTGCCTGTGACGGTACTGGGGGATTTGCTTTGACAGCACAACTCTTCTTT.

The J segment is TRDJ3; no V gene was assigned. CDR3 size: 10 residues. CDR3 nucleotide sequence: TGCGCCTGGGACACCCGACAGATGTTTTTC. Protein product: CAWDTRQMFF.

A few counts support this clone. It differs at one base from a far larger clone, so likely a read error. Distinct nucleotide sequences in the sample also encode this CDR3. The rearrangement joins TRDV1 to TRDJ1, with 8 bases fitting TRDD3. The CDR3 has 14 amino acids. Germline CDR1 is TSWWSYY and CDR2 is QGS. The CDR3 bases are TGCGCTCTTGGGGAACTGGGGGACACCGATAAACTCATCTTT. Protein: CALGELGDTDKLIF.

Details on this clone: This likely traces to a read error, being one base from a far larger clone. The chain carries TRDV3 and TRDJ3; 12 nucleotides align to TRDD3. TCRdb records no J gene; here it was assigned by comparing the DNA to germline. Germline assignment: CDR1 TVYSNPD and CDR2 GDNSRS (reference sequence). There are 16 residues in the CDR3. DNA of the CDR3: TGTGCCTGTACTGGGGGATACTCCTGGGACCCCCGACAGATGTTTTTC. Residues: CACTGGYSWDPRQMFF. Drawing the rest from reference TRDV3 and TRDJ3, the complete variable domain is CDKVTQSSPDQTVASGSEVVLLCTYDTVYSNPDLFWYRIRPDYSFQFVFYGDNSRSEGADFTQGRFSVKHILTQKAFHLVISPVRTEDSATYYCACTGGYSWDPRQMFFGTGIKLFVEP.

By share, this clone ranks as large. Additional DNA sequences in this sample encode the identical CDR3. The V gene is TRDV2, the J gene TRDJ2; D may be TRDD3 (5 bases). The CDR3 sequence is 14 residues long. CDR1 GEAIGNYY and CDR2 EKD come from the germline V gene. The V gene lost 0 bases and the J gene lost 3 bases, with 7 bases spanning the gap. The CDR3: CACDTGDLTAQLFF. CDR3 DNA sequence: TGTGCCTGTGACACCGGGGACCTGACAGCACAACTCTTCTTT.

Regarding this clone: A far larger clone lies a single base away; this is likely a read error. Distinct nucleotide sequences in the sample also encode this CDR3. The V call is TRDV2, the J call TRDJ1, with 7 positions matching TRDD3. V gave up 3 bases and J gave up 0 bases; unmatched junction bases: 3. Germline V gene data show CDR1 as GEAIGNYY and CDR2 as EKD. The CDR3 totals 14 residues. The CDR3 loop is CACDPGGYTDKLIF. The CDR3 DNA reads TGTGCCTGTGACCCCGGGGGATACACCGATAAACTCATCTTT.

This clone has only a few counts. A single base is all that separates this from a far larger clone, so a read error is likely. Other DNA sequences in this specimen translate into the identical CDR3. The chain has TRAV29/DV5 and TRDJ3, with 10 bases aligning to TRDD3. This CDR3 has 18 residues. V shed 0 bases and J 4 bases; nucleotides not matched to a gene: 7. CDR1 and CDR2 (germline): NSMFDY, ISSIKDK. This CDR3 reads CAASAGGGYSWDTRQMFF. DNA for the CDR3: TGTGCAGCAAGCGCTGGTGGGGGATACTCATGGGACACCCGACAGATGTTTTTC.

This clone is labeled as large (0.1 to 1%). The chain joins TRDV2 to TRDJ3; 7 nucleotides match TRDD3. V lost 1 base and J lost 0; bases outside the gene matches: 5. CDR1 and CDR2 (germline): GEAIGNYY, EKD. The CDR3 has 18 residues. CDR3 protein: CACDTGGLSSWDTRQMFF. In DNA form, the CDR3 reads TGTGCCTGTGACACTGGGGGACTCAGCTCCTGGGACACCCGACAGATGTTTTTC.

By sample share, this clone is large. Other DNA sequences in this sample translate to the same CDR3. V is TRDV2 and J is TRDJ2, with TRDD3 matching over 11 bases. The CDR3 is 17 amino acids. From germline, CDR1 is GEAIGNYY and CDR2 EKD. Trimming cost V 0 bases and J 0 bases; bases outside gene matches: 2. CDR3 nucleotide sequence: TGTGCCTGTGACACCGTACTGGGGGATACTTTGACAGCACAACTCTTCTTT. This codes for CACDTVLGDTLTAQLFF.

This clone is labeled as large. The J gene is TRDJ3, the V gene TRDV2, with 9 bases fitting TRDD3. Unmatched junction bases numbered 2, after V lost 0 bases and J lost 0 bases. Germline V gene data show CDR1 as GEAIGNYY and CDR2 as EKD. CDR3 size: 18 residues. The CDR3 reads CACDTVGGYSWDTRQMFF. As DNA, the CDR3 is TGTGCCTGTGACACCGTTGGGGGATACTCCTGGGACACCCGACAGATGTTTTTC.

This clone was counted only a few times. Only one base separates this from a far larger clonotype, so it likely reflects a read error. The gene calls are TRAV29/DV5 and TRDJ2, with unresolved D. Germline matching of the DNA provided the J gene here, since TCRdb leaves it blank. The V end lost 0 bases, the J end lost 5 bases, and 14 bases lay between the germline ends. Germline CDR1 NSMFDY, CDR2 ISSIKDK. The CDR3 has 15 residues. CDR3 sequence: CAASARLEDTAQLFF. The CDR3 bases are TGTGCAGCAAGCGCCCGTCTGGAGGATACAGCACAACTCTTCTTT.

For this clone: A far larger clone is one base from this, pointing to a likely read error. The chain links TRAV29/DV5 to TRDJ3, with 11 bases identical to TRDD3. Here the J gene came from matching the DNA to germline, since TCRdb omits it. Germline CDR1 and CDR2: NSMFDY and ISSIKDK. This CDR3 is built from 17 residues. The CDR3 DNA reads as TGTGCAGCAAGCGCTGGGGGATACTCCTGGGATACCCGACAGATGTTTTTC. It is translated as CAASAGGYSWDTRQMFF.

By its share, this clone is large. The chain combines TRAV29/DV5 with TRDJ1; 7 nucleotides match TRDD3. After removal of 0 bases from V and 0 bases from J, the junction contained 2 bases not matched to a gene. This CDR3 has 14 amino acids. Germline V lookup: CDR1 NSMFDY, CDR2 ISSIKDK. The CDR3 region has the DNA TGTGCAGCAAGCGCGCTGGGGGACACCGATAAACTCATCTTT. Translation gives CAASALGDTDKLIF.

This clone is termed large. This same CDR3 is encoded by further DNA sequences in the sample. The V call is TRDV2, the J call TRDJ1; D is uncertain. CDR1 is GEAIGNYY and CDR2 is EKD in the germline V gene. V gave up 0 bases and J gave up 0 bases, with 7 bases separating them. This CDR3 comprises 14 residues. CDR3 in amino acids: CACDTGGDTDKLIF. In nucleotides, the CDR3 is TGTGCCTGTGACACCGGAGGGGACACCGATAAACTCATCTTT.